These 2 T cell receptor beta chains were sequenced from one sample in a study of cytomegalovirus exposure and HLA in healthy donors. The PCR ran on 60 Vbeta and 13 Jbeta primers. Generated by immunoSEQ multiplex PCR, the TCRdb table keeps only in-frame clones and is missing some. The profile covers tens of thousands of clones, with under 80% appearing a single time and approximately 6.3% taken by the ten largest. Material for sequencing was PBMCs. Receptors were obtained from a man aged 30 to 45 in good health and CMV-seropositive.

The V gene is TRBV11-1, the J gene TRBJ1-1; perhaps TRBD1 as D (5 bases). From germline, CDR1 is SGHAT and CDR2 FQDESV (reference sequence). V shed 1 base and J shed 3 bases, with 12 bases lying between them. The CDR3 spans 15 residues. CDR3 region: CASSLEIAGDTEAFF. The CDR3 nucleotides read TGTGCCAGCAGCTTAGAAATAGCGGGGGACACTGAAGCTTTCTTT. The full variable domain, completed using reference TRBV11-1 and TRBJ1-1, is EAEVAQSPRYKITEKSQAVAFWCDPISGHATLYWYRQILGQGPELLVQFQDESVVDDSQLPKDRFSAERLKGVDSTLKIQPAELGDSAMYLCASSLEIAGDTEAFFGQGTRLTVV.

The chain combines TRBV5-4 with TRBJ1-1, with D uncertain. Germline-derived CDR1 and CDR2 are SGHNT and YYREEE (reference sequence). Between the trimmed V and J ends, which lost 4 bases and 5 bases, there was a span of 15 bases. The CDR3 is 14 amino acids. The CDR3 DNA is TGTGCCAGCAGCGCCAGGTGGGAGGCTACTGAAGCTTTCTTT. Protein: CASSARWEATEAFF.